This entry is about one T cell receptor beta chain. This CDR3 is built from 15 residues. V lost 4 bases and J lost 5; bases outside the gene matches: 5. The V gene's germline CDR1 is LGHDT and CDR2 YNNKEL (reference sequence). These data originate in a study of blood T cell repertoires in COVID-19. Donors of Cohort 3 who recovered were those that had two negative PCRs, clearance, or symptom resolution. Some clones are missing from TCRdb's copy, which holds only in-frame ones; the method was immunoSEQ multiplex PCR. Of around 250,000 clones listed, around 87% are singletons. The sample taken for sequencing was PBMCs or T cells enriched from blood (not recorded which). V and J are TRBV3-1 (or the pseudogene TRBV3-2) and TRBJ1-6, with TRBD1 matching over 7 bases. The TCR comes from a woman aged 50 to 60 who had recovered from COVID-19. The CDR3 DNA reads TGTGCCAGCAGCCTAGGGGACAGAAATAATTCACCCCTCCACTTT. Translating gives CASSLGDRNNSPLHF.